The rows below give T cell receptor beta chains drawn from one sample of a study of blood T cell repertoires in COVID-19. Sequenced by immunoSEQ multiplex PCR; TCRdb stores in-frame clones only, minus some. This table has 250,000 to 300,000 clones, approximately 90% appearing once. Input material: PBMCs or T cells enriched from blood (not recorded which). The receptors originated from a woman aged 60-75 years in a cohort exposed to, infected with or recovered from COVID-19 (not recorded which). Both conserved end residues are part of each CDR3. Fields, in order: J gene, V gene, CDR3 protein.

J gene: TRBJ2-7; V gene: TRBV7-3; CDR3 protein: CASSFGLAPTYEQYF
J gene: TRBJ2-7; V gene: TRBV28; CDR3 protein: CASTRQGHSYEQYF
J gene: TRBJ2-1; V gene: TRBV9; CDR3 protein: CASSARPGRAGNEQFF
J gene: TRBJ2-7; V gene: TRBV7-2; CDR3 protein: CASSLELPYEQYF
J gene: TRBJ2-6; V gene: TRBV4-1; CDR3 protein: CASSHVGLADPSGANVLTF
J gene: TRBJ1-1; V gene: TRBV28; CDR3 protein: CASRLPGEAAEAFF
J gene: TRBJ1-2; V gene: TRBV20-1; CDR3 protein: CSARLLYGYTF
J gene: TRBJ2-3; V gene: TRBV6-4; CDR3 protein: CASREATSTDTQYF
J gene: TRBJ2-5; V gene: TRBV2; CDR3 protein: CASRRTEQETQYF
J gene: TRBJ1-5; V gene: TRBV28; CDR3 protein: CATVTGGSGQPQHF
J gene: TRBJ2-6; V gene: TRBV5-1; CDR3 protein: CASSPEGAGANVLTF
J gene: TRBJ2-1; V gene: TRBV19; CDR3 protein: CASIAGGPWNEQFF
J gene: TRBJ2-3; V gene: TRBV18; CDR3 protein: CASSLLAADTQYF
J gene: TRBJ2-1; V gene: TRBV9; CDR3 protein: CASSVGTPRRDEQFF
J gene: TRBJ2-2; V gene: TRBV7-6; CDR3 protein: CASSFSGLNTGELFF
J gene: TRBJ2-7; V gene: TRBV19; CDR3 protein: CASSSGGLAREQYF
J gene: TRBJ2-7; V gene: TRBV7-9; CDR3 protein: CASSLTGGVGEEQYF
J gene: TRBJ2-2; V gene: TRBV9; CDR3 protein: CAAGDPNTGELFF